The next 7 T cell receptor beta chains were all read from a single sample in a study of T cells after somatic rescue of genetic block. Some clones are missing from TCRdb's copy, which holds only in-frame ones; the method was immunoSEQ multiplex PCR. The table records tens of thousands of clones, approximately 96% of them present only once. Specimen: peripheral blood mononuclear cells (PBMCs). These receptors were taken from a child in the first two years of life.

The rearrangement joins TRBV30 to TRBJ1-2; TRBD1 might be the D (6 bases). The germline gives CDR1 GTSNPN, CDR2 SVGIG (reference sequence). This CDR3 has 13 amino acids. V dropped 3 bases and J dropped 5 bases, with 13 bases sitting between them. CDR3 protein: CAWRKGGTYGYTF. In DNA, the CDR3 is TGTGCCTGGAGAAAGGGGGGGACATATGGCTACACCTTC.

This chain uses TRBV4-1 with TRBJ2-7; 7 bases are shared with TRBD2. Trimming took 3 bases from V and 3 from J; bases not matched to a gene: 14. The CDR3 consists of 17 residues. CDR1 and CDR2 from the germline V gene are MGHRA and YSYEKL. As DNA, the CDR3 is TGCGCCAGCAGCCAGACTAGCCGCTATCCCCATTACTACGAGCAGTACTTC. It translates to CASSQTSRYPHYYEQYF.

Here the CDR3 reads CASSQEREVYNEQFF. The CDR3 coding sequence is TGTGCCAGCAGCCAAGAACGGGAGGTTTACAATGAGCAGTTCTTC. The genes are TRBV4-2 and TRBJ2-1, with TRBD2 matching 7 bases. Germline loops: CDR1 LGHNA, CDR2 YNFKEQ. This CDR3 has 15 amino acids. Trimming at V came to 0 bases and at J to 4 bases, leaving 3 bases not matched to a gene.

The chain recombines TRBV4-2 with TRBJ2-3, with 11 bases aligning to TRBD1. Looked up from germline, CDR1 is LGHNA and CDR2 is YNFKEQ. The CDR3 spans 15 residues. V lost 1 base and J lost 4; bases outside the gene matches: 1. CDR3 region: CASSQGTGGPDTQYF. The CDR3 region has the DNA TGTGCCAGCAGCCAAGGGACAGGGGGCCCAGATACGCAGTATTTT.

This sequence joins TRBV14 and TRBJ2-1, with 8 bases identical to TRBD2. The CDR3 sequence is 13 residues long. Germline V lookup: CDR1 SGHDN, CDR2 FVKESK. The J segment lost 7 bases and the V segment lost 1 base, leaving 0 bases of the junction unmatched. The CDR3 region is CASSQASGNEQFF. CDR3 in DNA: TGTGCCAGCAGCCAAGCTAGCGGGAATGAGCAGTTCTTC.

The chain carries TRBV5-6 and TRBJ1-5; no reliable D call. V was shortened by 0 bases and J by 3 bases, with 7 bases between the two germline ends. Germline V lookup: CDR1 SGHDT, CDR2 YYEEEE. The CDR3 length is 14 residues. The CDR3 is CASSLGSYNQPQHF. CDR3 DNA sequence: TGTGCCAGCAGCTTGGGGAGCTACAATCAGCCCCAGCATTTT.

CDR3 coding DNA: TGCGCCAGCAGCTTGTCGTCGGACATACCACAAGGCGGCTACACCTTC. Residues: CASSLSSDIPQGGYTF. The J gene is TRBJ1-2, the V gene TRBV5-1, with D tentatively TRBD1 (5 bases). Between the trimmed V and J ends, which lost 1 base and 8 bases, there was a span of 21 bases. CDR1 SGHRS and CDR2 YFSETQ come from the germline V gene. The CDR3 sequence is 16 residues long.